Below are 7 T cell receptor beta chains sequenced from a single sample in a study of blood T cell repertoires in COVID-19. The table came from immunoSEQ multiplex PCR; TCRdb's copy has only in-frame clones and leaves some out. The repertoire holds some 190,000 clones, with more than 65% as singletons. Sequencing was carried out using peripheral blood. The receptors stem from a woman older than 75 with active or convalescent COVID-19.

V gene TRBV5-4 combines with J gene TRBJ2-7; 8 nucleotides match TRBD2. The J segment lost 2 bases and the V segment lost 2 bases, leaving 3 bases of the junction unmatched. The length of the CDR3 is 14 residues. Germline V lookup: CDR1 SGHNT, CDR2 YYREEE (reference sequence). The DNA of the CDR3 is TGTGCCAGCAGCTTAGCGGGAGTGCCCTACGAGCAGTACTTC. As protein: CASSLAGVPYEQYF.

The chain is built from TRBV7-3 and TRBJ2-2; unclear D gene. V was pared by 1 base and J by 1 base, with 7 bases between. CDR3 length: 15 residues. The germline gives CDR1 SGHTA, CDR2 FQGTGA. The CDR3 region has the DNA TGTGCCAGCAGCTTAAGGCCGCAGAACACCGGGGAGCTGTTTTTT. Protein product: CASSLRPQNTGELFF.

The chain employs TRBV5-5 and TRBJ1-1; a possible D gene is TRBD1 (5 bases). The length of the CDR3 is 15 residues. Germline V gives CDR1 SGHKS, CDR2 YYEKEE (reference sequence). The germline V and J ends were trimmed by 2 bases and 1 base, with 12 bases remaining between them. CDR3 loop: CASSFLGRANTEAFF. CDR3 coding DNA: TGTGCCAGCAGCTTTCTCGGCAGGGCGAACACTGAAGCTTTCTTT.

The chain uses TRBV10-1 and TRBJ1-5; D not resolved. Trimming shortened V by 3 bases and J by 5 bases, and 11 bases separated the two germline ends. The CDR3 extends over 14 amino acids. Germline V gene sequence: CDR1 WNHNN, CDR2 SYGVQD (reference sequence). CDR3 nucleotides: TGCGCCAGCAGTGAATCGGGGATCGATCAGCCCCAGCATTTT. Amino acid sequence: CASSESGIDQPQHF.

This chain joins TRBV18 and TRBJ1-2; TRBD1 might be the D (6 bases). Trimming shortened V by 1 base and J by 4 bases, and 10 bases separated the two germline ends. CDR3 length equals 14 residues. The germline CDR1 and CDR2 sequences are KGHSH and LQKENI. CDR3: CASSPRQDLYGYTF. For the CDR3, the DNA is TGTGCCAGCTCACCACGACAGGACCTCTATGGCTACACCTTC. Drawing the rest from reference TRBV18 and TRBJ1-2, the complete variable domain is NAGVMQNPRHLVRRRGQEARLRCSPMKGHSHVYWYRQLPEEGLKFMVYLQKENIIDESGMPKERFSAEFPKEGPSILRIQQVVRGDSAAYFCASSPRQDLYGYTFGSGTRLTVV.

The CDR3 DNA is TGTGCCAGCAGCCGAGGGACAGGGGCGTGGGATGAGCAGTTCTTC. Residues: CASSRGTGAWDEQFF. The chain carries TRBV7-3 and TRBJ2-1; 10 positions agree with TRBD1. There are 15 residues in the CDR3. V was pared by 5 bases and J by 8 bases, with 9 bases of the junction left unmatched. Germline CDR1 and CDR2: SGHTA and FQGTGA.

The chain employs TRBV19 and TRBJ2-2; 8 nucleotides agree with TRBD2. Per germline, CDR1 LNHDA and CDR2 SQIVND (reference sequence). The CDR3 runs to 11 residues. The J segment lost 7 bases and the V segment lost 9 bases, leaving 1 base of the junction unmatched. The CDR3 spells CASGRVGELFF. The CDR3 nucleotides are TGTGCCAGCGGGAGGGTCGGGGAGCTGTTTTTT.